This is a list of T cell receptor beta chains from one sample in a study of OX40 agonist ivuxolimab in advanced cancers. Data came from immunoSEQ multiplex PCR; TCRdb stores just in-frame clones and leaves some out. The sample lists 65,000 to 90,000 clones, 85% to 90% occurring once. The source material was CD4+ or CD8+ T cells sorted from blood, sampled in a trial of the OX40 agonist ivuxolimab. Receptor source: an adult with an advanced solid tumor such as melanoma, head and neck, liver or kidney cancer. The conserved cysteine and the conserved F or W are not part of the CDR3 here. Clone size is not always given. Where it is, it says once, few, many or a class for expanded clones.

j_gene: TRBJ1-5
abundance: -
v_gene: TRBV6-5
CDR3aa: ASSRASNQPQH

j_gene: TRBJ2-2
abundance: -
v_gene: TRBV27
CDR3aa: ASSLEGAGWGGELF

j_gene: TRBJ2-3
abundance: -
v_gene: TRBV6-6
CDR3aa: ASSYLPGPSADTQY

j_gene: TRBJ2-7
abundance: once
v_gene: TRBV9
CDR3aa: ASSVLSGSGVEQY

j_gene: TRBJ1-3
abundance: once
v_gene: TRBV4-1
CDR3aa: ASSQFYLGQLTSGNTIY

j_gene: TRBJ2-3
abundance: -
v_gene: TRBV5-1
CDR3aa: ASSLATSIGTDTQY

j_gene: TRBJ1-1
abundance: -
v_gene: TRBV2
CDR3aa: ASSGRDKNTEAF

j_gene: TRBJ2-7
abundance: -
v_gene: TRBV5-1
CDR3aa: ASSPRGGRGNYEQY

j_gene: TRBJ1-1
abundance: -
v_gene: TRBV6-1
CDR3aa: ASSDRTGGVNTEAF

j_gene: TRBJ2-3
abundance: -
v_gene: TRBV18
CDR3aa: ASSPRVSGGVTDTQY

j_gene: TRBJ1-1
abundance: -
v_gene: TRBV6-1
CDR3aa: ASRRATSNTEAF

j_gene: TRBJ2-4
abundance: once
v_gene: TRBV30
CDR3aa: AWSVRGDIQY

j_gene: TRBJ2-2
abundance: once
v_gene: TRBV7-9
CDR3aa: AGILAGRAGELF

j_gene: TRBJ1-3
abundance: -
v_gene: TRBV7-3
CDR3aa: ASSFQGQPGNTIY

j_gene: TRBJ1-4
abundance: -
v_gene: TRBV4-1
CDR3aa: ASSQSGTVNEKLF

j_gene: TRBJ2-5
abundance: few
v_gene: TRBV4-1
CDR3aa: ASSHVTSGEETQY

j_gene: TRBJ2-7
abundance: once
v_gene: TRBV6-5
CDR3aa: ASGRGPGYEQY

j_gene: TRBJ1-2
abundance: -
v_gene: TRBV6-1
CDR3aa: ASSGRTGGAPVYGYT

j_gene: TRBJ1-3
abundance: -
v_gene: TRBV7-6
CDR3aa: ASSRGVSGNTIY

j_gene: TRBJ2-5
abundance: -
v_gene: TRBV7-3
CDR3aa: ASSPSVVAGQETQY

j_gene: TRBJ1-6
abundance: once
v_gene: TRBV28
CDR3aa: ASSLGGENSPLH

j_gene: TRBJ2-7
abundance: -
v_gene: TRBV27
CDR3aa: ASSLEAGGEQY

j_gene: TRBJ1-4
abundance: -
v_gene: TRBV28
CDR3aa: ASSIGTGRVKLF

j_gene: TRBJ2-3
abundance: -
v_gene: TRBV9
CDR3aa: ASSVAPGGTDTQY

j_gene: TRBJ2-1
abundance: few
v_gene: TRBV7-2
CDR3aa: ASSLEAGGYNEQF

j_gene: TRBJ2-3
abundance: -
v_gene: TRBV2
CDR3aa: ASREGRQY

j_gene: TRBJ1-2
abundance: -
v_gene: TRBV6-1
CDR3aa: ASSEEFAVIYGYT

j_gene: TRBJ2-7
abundance: -
v_gene: TRBV29-1
CDR3aa: SVEVGGYEQY

j_gene: TRBJ1-1
abundance: -
v_gene: TRBV11-3
CDR3aa: ASSLVSNTEAF

j_gene: TRBJ1-2
abundance: -
v_gene: TRBV18
CDR3aa: ASSRGRGQGAVNDGYT

j_gene: TRBJ1-2
abundance: -
v_gene: TRBV27
CDR3aa: ASSLSGTGSSYGYT

j_gene: TRBJ1-2
abundance: -
v_gene: TRBV4-1
CDR3aa: ASRGTYGYT

j_gene: TRBJ1-2
abundance: -
v_gene: TRBV7-9
CDR3aa: ASSLSGTGSNYGYT

j_gene: TRBJ2-7
abundance: -
v_gene: TRBV5-5
CDR3aa: ASSLGQLGSYEQY

j_gene: TRBJ1-5
abundance: -
v_gene: TRBV30
CDR3aa: AWSVLDRQPQH

j_gene: TRBJ1-2
abundance: -
v_gene: TRBV12-5
CDR3aa: ASGLDQTGGARGYT

j_gene: TRBJ2-1
abundance: -
v_gene: TRBV5-1
CDR3aa: ASSLALGGTAEQF

j_gene: TRBJ1-1
abundance: -
v_gene: TRBV11-2
CDR3aa: ASGEYAEAF

j_gene: TRBJ1-6
abundance: -
v_gene: TRBV7-8
CDR3aa: ASSLRAPNSPLH

j_gene: TRBJ2-2
abundance: -
v_gene: TRBV6-5
CDR3aa: ASSFQHTGELF

j_gene: TRBJ2-1
abundance: -
v_gene: TRBV7-8
CDR3aa: ASRMSGLKREQF

j_gene: TRBJ2-7
abundance: -
v_gene: TRBV9
CDR3aa: ASSVTGTDINEQY

j_gene: TRBJ1-5
abundance: -
v_gene: TRBV6-5
CDR3aa: ASSSGQIGNQPQH